The clone carrying this TCR beta chain has a handful of counts. Its antigen is unidentified. Germline V gene data show CDR1 as SGHRS and CDR2 as YFSETQ. This CDR3 has 15 amino acids. J was trimmed by 4 bases and V by 4 bases; bases with no gene match: 10. The data are from a study of cytomegalovirus exposure and HLA in healthy donors. Study-wide findings and caveats: The presence/absence work took it that sequencing depth was about the same across donors. According to the study, roughly 160 TCR beta chains were cytomegalovirus-associated. Earlier findings revealed that most TCR beta V segments proved productive either about 87% or about 30% of the time. Three CMV-associated chains were confirmed in vitro to be specific for CMV antigens.

PCR amplification relied on 60 Vbeta primers (plus 13 Jbeta primers). Libraries were prepared by immunoSEQ multiplex PCR; TCRdb keeps only in-frame clonotypes and omits some of them. The sample yields approximately 170,000 clones, about four fifths seen once. The J gene is TRBJ1-1, the V gene TRBV5-1; 7 bases fit TRBD1. The origin of this receptor is a male donor in good health and CMV-seronegative. Sequenced material: PBMCs. DNA of the CDR3: TGCGCCAGCAGCATGAGACAGGGCGGCGCCACTGAAGCTTTCTTT. Translating gives CASSMRQGGATEAFF.